Following are 30 T cell receptor beta chains from one sample sequenced in a study of cytomegalovirus exposure and HLA in healthy donors. Use of 60 Vbeta and 13 Jbeta primers characterized the PCR. TCRdb keeps only in-frame clones here, not all; method: immunoSEQ multiplex PCR. The repertoire holds about 120,000 clones, about three quarters seen once, with 9.5% to 15% in the top ten. The sequenced sample consisted of PBMCs. All receptors come from a woman aged 40-49 years in good health and CMV-seropositive.

This chain joins TRBV5-6 and TRBJ1-2, with no clear D. V dropped 4 bases and J dropped 6 bases, with 13 bases sitting between them. The CDR3 is 13 residues long. Germline assignment: CDR1 SGHDT and CDR2 YYEEEE. This chain's CDR3 is CASSTRNGDGYTF. The CDR3 DNA reads TGTGCCAGCAGCACTCGGAACGGGGATGGCTACACCTTC.

The V and J genes are TRBV7-2 and TRBJ2-1, with D possibly TRBD2 on 5 matching bases. The germline CDR1 and CDR2 sequences are SGHTA and FQGNSA. The CDR3 is 15 residues long. Trimming cost V 5 bases and J 4 bases, with 15 bases left between them. The CDR3 sequence: CASSPAVEGYNEQFF. The CDR3 DNA is TGTGCCAGCAGCCCCGCCGTCGAGGGATACAATGAGCAGTTCTTC.

The chain uses TRBV6-6 and TRBJ2-1, with 9 bases aligning to TRBD2. The CDR3 is made up of 15 amino acids. Germline-derived CDR1 and CDR2 are MNHNY and SVGAGI (reference sequence). After removal of 6 bases from V and 8 bases from J, the junction contained 11 bases not matched to a gene. The CDR3: CASRVSGLAGHEQFF. The DNA for the CDR3 is TGTGCCAGCAGGGTCTCGGGACTAGCAGGCCATGAGCAGTTCTTC.

This clone was recorded a few times. The genes are TRBV27 and TRBJ1-1; TRBD1 might be the D (5 bases). Trimming pared 5 bases from V and 5 bases from J, leaving 18 bases between. This CDR3 comprises 15 residues. From germline, CDR1 is MNHEY and CDR2 SMNVEV (reference sequence). The CDR3 nucleotides are TGTGCCAGCAGTCGCCCGCGGGGGTATAGGACTGAAGCTTTCTTT. Protein product: CASSRPRGYRTEAFF.

The chain joins TRBV10-3 to TRBJ1-1; TRBD1 aligns across 7 bases. Losses at the gene ends were 4 bases for V and 6 bases for J; bases not matched to a gene: 8. The germline CDR1 and CDR2 sequences are ENHRY and SYGVKD. This CDR3 region has 14 residues. This chain's CDR3 is CAISVGGAVSEAFF. The CDR3 region has the DNA TGTGCCATCAGTGTAGGGGGCGCAGTTTCTGAAGCTTTCTTT.

The CDR3 loop reads CASSLIPSGGRNEQFF. The CDR3 DNA follows: TGCGCCAGCAGCTTGATACCTAGCGGGGGGAGGAATGAGCAGTTCTTC. The rearrangement links TRBV5-1 to TRBJ2-1; 11 bases line up with TRBD2. Germline-derived CDR1 and CDR2 are SGHRS and YFSETQ. The V segment lost 1 base and the J segment 7 bases; nucleotides outside the gene matches: 7. This CDR3 is built from 16 residues.

The CDR3, as DNA: TGTGCCAGCAGTCTGCTCCAGGGGACTACCTACGAGCAGTACTTC. Its protein is CASSLLQGTTYEQYF. The rearrangement joins TRBV6-1 to TRBJ2-7, with D perhaps TRBD2 (7 bases). CDR1 and CDR2 (germline): MNHNS, SASEGT. Trimming removed 5 bases from V and 2 bases from J, with 16 bases in between. The CDR3 length is 15 residues.

This chain uses TRBV4-1 with TRBJ2-5; TRBD2 aligns across 10 bases. The CDR3 loop spans 16 amino acids. CDR1 and CDR2 from the germline V gene are MGHRA and YSYEKL. The V segment lost 0 bases and the J segment 3 bases; nucleotides outside the gene matches: 4. CDR3 coding DNA: TGCGCCAGCAGCCAAGATCGGCTAGCGGGGGAAGAGACCCAGTACTTC. It is translated as CASSQDRLAGEETQYF.

The chain recombines TRBV5-1 with TRBJ2-2, with D uncertain. Trimming removed 4 bases from V and 2 bases from J, with 12 bases in between. This CDR3 contains 15 residues. Germline CDR1 and CDR2: SGHRS and YFSETQ. CDR3 DNA: TGCGCCAGCAGCCTTGACACAGCCAACACCGGGGAGCTGTTTTTT. It is translated as CASSLDTANTGELFF.

The rearrangement joins TRBV7-2 to TRBJ1-2, with 9 bases lining up with TRBD1. The V and J ends lost 5 bases and 3 bases, in that order; junction bases with no gene match: 7. Germline V gene sequence: CDR1 SGHTA, CDR2 FQGNSA. This CDR3 is 15 amino acids long. CDR3 protein: CASSQTGGGYYGYTF. DNA of the CDR3: TGTGCCAGCAGCCAGACAGGGGGAGGATACTATGGCTACACCTTC.

This chain joins TRBV25-1 and TRBJ1-1; 7 bases fit TRBD1. The CDR3 contains 15 residues. V lost 4 bases to trimming and J lost 4 bases; unmatched junction nucleotides: 9. Per the germline V gene, CDR1 is MGHDK and CDR2 is SYGVNS. This CDR3 is CASSVIDRAGTEAFF. The CDR3 bases are TGTGCCAGCAGTGTAATAGACAGGGCGGGCACTGAAGCTTTCTTT.

The chain uses TRBV2 and TRBJ1-5; unclear D gene. The CDR3 runs to 15 residues. V was shortened by 4 bases and J by 0 bases, with 10 bases between the two germline ends. Germline values: CDR1 SNHLY, CDR2 FYNNEI. In DNA, the CDR3 is TGTGCCAGCAGTGGAGGAGGCAATAGCAATCAGCCCCAGCATTTT. Translating gives CASSGGGNSNQPQHF.

This chain joins TRBV6-5 and TRBJ2-3, with D possibly TRBD1 on 6 matching bases. Germline CDR1 reads MNHEY; CDR2 reads SVGAGI. CDR3 length: 15 amino acids. The V and J ends lost 2 bases and 5 bases respectively, with 14 bases between them. The CDR3 DNA sequence: TGTGCCAGCAGTTACGTTACAGGGCGTCGAGATACGCAGTATTTT. Translation: CASSYVTGRRDTQYF.

This clone was counted a few times. The V gene is TRBV5-1, the J gene TRBJ2-1; possible D gene TRBD2, 5 bases. The V end was cut by 2 bases, the J end by 5 bases, with 14 bases between. CDR1 SGHRS and CDR2 YFSETQ come from the germline V gene. There are 15 residues in the CDR3. As DNA, the CDR3 is TGCGCCAGCAGCTTCGGGCTAGGAGGCGACAATGAGCAGTTCTTC. Translating gives CASSFGLGGDNEQFF.

This clone was found a few times. The chain links TRBV2 to TRBJ1-1, with 7 bases identical to TRBD1. CDR1 and CDR2 (germline): SNHLY, FYNNEI. The CDR3 has 14 residues. V lost 5 bases and J lost 4; bases outside the gene matches: 7. The chain's CDR3 is CASSREGALTEAFF. The CDR3, as DNA: TGTGCCAGCAGTCGCGAGGGGGCCCTCACTGAAGCTTTCTTT.

This clone has just a few counts. The CDR3 here is CASSLEGGASLYGYTF. The CDR3 nucleotides read TGTGCCAGCAGCTTAGAGGGTGGGGCCAGTCTGTATGGCTACACCTTC. V gene TRBV7-8 combines with J gene TRBJ1-2, with D perhaps matching TRBD1 (5 bases). Germline V CDR1 and CDR2: SGHVS, FQNEAQ. This CDR3 has 16 amino acids. Trimming cost V 1 base and J 5 bases, with 17 bases left between them.

J is TRBJ2-7 and V is TRBV29-1; 8 bases map to TRBD1. This CDR3 comprises 15 residues. The J segment lost 3 bases and the V segment lost 6 bases, leaving 13 bases of the junction unmatched. CDR1 SQVTM and CDR2 ANQGSEA come from the germline V gene. As DNA, the CDR3 is TGCAGCGTCCAGGGGGCTGGGGGCGTAGACTACGAGCAGTACTTC. Translating gives CSVQGAGGVDYEQYF.

This rearrangement joins TRBV7-9 to TRBJ1-1; a possible D gene is TRBD1 (5 bases). This CDR3 is built from 11 residues. Germline assignment: CDR1 SEHNR and CDR2 FQNEAQ (reference sequence). Trimming took 10 bases from V and 1 from J, leaving 7 bases between them. CDR3 residues: CATQGNTEAFF. CDR3 DNA: TGTGCCACCCAGGGGAACACTGAAGCTTTCTTT.

The rearrangement joins TRBV18 to TRBJ1-1, with a tentative D call TRBD1 (6 bases). Germline lookup yields CDR1 KGHSH and CDR2 LQKENI. The CDR3 length is 16 residues. V lost 4 bases to trimming and J lost 0 bases, with 15 bases between them. Here the CDR3 DNA reads TGTGCCAGCTCACTACCCCGTACAGGGATGAACACTGAAGCTTTCTTT. Translating gives CASSLPRTGMNTEAFF.

The genes are TRBV7-9 and TRBJ1-1, with D tentatively TRBD1 (5 bases). The length of the CDR3 is 13 residues. The germline gives CDR1 SEHNR, CDR2 FQNEAQ (reference sequence). CDR3 nucleotides: TGTGTCGGACGGGGGAGGCGGAACACTGAAGCTTTCTTT. Residues: CVGRGRRNTEAFF.

This chain links TRBV7-9 with TRBJ1-1; a possible D gene is TRBD1 (6 bases). Deletions cut 1 base from V and 1 base from J, with 13 bases between. The CDR3 totals 16 residues. The germline CDR1 and CDR2 sequences are SEHNR and FQNEAQ (reference sequence). The CDR3 reads CASSLVTGRGNTEAFF. The CDR3, as DNA: TGTGCCAGCAGCTTAGTGACGGGCAGGGGGAACACTGAAGCTTTCTTT.

The chain recombines TRBV6-5 with TRBJ1-2; TRBD1 might be the D (5 bases). Germline CDR1 reads MNHEY; CDR2 reads SVGAGI. The CDR3 has 13 residues. V lost 5 bases and J 3 bases, leaving 10 bases between the germline ends. The CDR3 protein is CASSDSLHYGYTF. Written as DNA, the CDR3 is TGTGCCAGCAGTGACAGCCTCCACTATGGCTACACCTTC.

The gene calls are TRBV5-6 and TRBJ2-6; 7 bases map to TRBD1. The germline CDR1 and CDR2 sequences are SGHDT and YYEEEE. The trim removed 3 bases at V and 2 bases at J, leaving 5 bases unmatched. There are 16 residues in the CDR3. CDR3 in DNA: TGTGCCAGCAGCTCGCTACAGGGGACTGGGGCCAACGTCCTGACTTTC. As protein: CASSSLQGTGANVLTF.

In this sample, this clone turned up once. This chain uses TRBV7-2 with TRBJ1-5; D perhaps matches TRBD1 (6 bases). Per the germline V gene, CDR1 is SGHTA and CDR2 is FQGNSA. V was trimmed by 4 bases and J by 2 bases, leaving 9 bases between them. The CDR3 extends over 14 amino acids. The CDR3 is CASSYRDGNQPQHF. For the CDR3, the DNA is TGTGCCAGCAGCTACAGGGATGGCAATCAGCCCCAGCATTTT. The full variable domain, its missing parts supplied by reference TRBV7-2 and TRBJ1-5, is GAGVSQSPSNKVTEKGKDVELRCDPISGHTALYWYRQSLGQGLEFLIYFQGNSAPDKSGLPSDRFSAERTGGSVSTLTIQRTQQEDSAVYLCASSYRDGNQPQHFGDGTRLSIL.

The chain couples TRBV19 to TRBJ2-1, with 11 bases lining up with TRBD2. V shed 11 bases, J shed 6 bases, and the junction held 6 bases outside the gene matches. The length of the CDR3 is 13 residues. Germline-derived CDR1 and CDR2 are LNHDA and SQIVND (reference sequence). The CDR3 DNA reads TGTGCCTCCTTAACTAGCGGGGGCAATGAGCAGTTCTTC. The encoded protein is CASLTSGGNEQFF. The full variable domain, with the rest looked up from reference TRBV19 and TRBJ2-1, is DGGITQSPKYLFRKEGQNVTLSCEQNLNHDAMYWYRQDPGQGLRLIYYSQIVNDFQKGDIAEGYSVSREKKESFPLTVTSAQKNPTAFYLCASLTSGGNEQFFGPGTRLTVL.

CDR3 bases: TGTGCCAGTAGTACCCGACTAGCGGGGGGGGGCACAGATACGCAGTATTTT. This gives the protein CASSTRLAGGGTDTQYF. The chain carries TRBV19 and TRBJ2-3; 14 bases line up with TRBD2. Trimming cost V 4 bases and J 1 base; bases outside gene matches: 4. Per germline, CDR1 LNHDA and CDR2 SQIVND (reference sequence). The CDR3 loop spans 17 amino acids.

V usage is TRBV2 and J usage is TRBJ2-5; the D gene is possibly TRBD2 (6 bases). The CDR3 runs 12 residues. Germline lookup yields CDR1 SNHLY and CDR2 FYNNEI. The ends were cut back, 10 bases at V and 5 bases at J, with 14 bases in the middle. In DNA form, the CDR3 reads TGTGCCACCGCGGCGGGGAGGGAGACCCAGTACTTC. Its protein product is CATAAGRETQYF.

The rearrangement joins TRBV29-1 to TRBJ2-2, with TRBD1 matching 10 bases. Germline CDR1 and CDR2: SQVTM and ANQGSEA. V shed 5 bases, J shed 5 bases, and the junction held 2 bases outside the gene matches. There are 13 residues in the CDR3. The CDR3 sequence is CSVWTGGTGELFF. DNA for the CDR3: TGCAGCGTTTGGACAGGGGGGACCGGGGAGCTGTTTTTT.

V and J are TRBV5-4 and TRBJ1-4; D is perhaps TRBD1 (6 bases). The germline V gene encodes CDR1 SGHNT and CDR2 YYREEE (reference sequence). V lost 4 bases to trimming and J lost 1 base, with 14 bases between them. CDR3 length: 16 residues. Written as DNA, the CDR3 is TGTGCCAGCAGCCTGAAGGACAGTGGAACTAATGAAAAACTGTTTTTT. Amino acid sequence: CASSLKDSGTNEKLFF.

The chain recombines TRBV6-5 with TRBJ2-7, with TRBD1 matching 9 bases. Per the germline V gene, CDR1 is MNHEY and CDR2 is SVGAGI. The CDR3 is 15 amino acids. The V gene end was trimmed by 0 bases and the J gene end by 2 bases; junction bases not matched to a gene: 2. The CDR3 region has the DNA TGTGCCAGCAGTTACTCGGGACAGGGAACCTACGAGCAGTACTTC. This codes for CASSYSGQGTYEQYF.